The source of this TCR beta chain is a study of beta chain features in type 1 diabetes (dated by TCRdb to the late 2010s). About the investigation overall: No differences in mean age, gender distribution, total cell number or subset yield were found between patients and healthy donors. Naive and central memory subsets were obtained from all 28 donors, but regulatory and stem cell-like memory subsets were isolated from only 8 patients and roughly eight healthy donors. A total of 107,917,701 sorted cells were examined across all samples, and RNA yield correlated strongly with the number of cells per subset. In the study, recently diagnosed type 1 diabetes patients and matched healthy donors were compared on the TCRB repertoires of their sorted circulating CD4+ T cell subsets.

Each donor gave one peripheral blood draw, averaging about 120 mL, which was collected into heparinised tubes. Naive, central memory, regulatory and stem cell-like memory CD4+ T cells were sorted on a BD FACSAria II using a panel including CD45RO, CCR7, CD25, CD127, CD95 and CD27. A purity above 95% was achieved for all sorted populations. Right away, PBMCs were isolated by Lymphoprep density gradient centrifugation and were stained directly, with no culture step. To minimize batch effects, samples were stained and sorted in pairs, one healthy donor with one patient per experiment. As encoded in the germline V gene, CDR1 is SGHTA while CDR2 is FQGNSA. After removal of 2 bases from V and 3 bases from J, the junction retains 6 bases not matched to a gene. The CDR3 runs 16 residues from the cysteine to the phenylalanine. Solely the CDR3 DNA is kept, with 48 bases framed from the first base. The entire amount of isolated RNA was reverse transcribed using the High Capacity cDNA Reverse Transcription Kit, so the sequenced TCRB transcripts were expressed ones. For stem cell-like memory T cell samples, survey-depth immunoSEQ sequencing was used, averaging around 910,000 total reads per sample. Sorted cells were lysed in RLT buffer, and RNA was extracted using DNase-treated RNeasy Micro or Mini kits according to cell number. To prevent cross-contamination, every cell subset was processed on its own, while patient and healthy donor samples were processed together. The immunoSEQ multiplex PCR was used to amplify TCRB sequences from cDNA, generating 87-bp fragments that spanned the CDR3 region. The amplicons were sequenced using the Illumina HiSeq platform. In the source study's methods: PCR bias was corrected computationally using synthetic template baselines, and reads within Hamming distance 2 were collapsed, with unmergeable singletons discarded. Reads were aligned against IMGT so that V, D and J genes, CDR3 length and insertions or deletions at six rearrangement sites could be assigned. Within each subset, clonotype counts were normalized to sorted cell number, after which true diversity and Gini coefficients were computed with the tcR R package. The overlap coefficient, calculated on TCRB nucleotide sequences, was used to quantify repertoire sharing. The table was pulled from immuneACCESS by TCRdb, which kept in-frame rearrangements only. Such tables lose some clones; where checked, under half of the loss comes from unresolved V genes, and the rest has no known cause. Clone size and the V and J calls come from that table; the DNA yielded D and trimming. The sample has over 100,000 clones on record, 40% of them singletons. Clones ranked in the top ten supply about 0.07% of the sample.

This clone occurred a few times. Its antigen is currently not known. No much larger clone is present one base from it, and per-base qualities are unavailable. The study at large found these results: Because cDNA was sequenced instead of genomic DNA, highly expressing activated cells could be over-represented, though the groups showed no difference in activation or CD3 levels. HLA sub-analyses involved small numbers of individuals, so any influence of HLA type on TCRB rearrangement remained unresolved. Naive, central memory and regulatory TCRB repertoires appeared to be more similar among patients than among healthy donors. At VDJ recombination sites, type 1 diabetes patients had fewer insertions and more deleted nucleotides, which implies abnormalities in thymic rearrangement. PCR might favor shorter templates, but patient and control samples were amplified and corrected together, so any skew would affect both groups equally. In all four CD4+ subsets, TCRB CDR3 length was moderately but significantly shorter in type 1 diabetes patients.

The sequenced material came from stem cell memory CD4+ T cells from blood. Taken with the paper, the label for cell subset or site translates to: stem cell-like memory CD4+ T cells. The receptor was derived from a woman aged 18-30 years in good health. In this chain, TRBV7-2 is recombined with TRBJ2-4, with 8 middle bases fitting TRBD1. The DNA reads TGTGCCAGCAGCTTAAACAGGGGGGATGGCAAAAACATTCAGTACTTC. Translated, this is CASSLNRGDGKNIQYF.